This T cell receptor (beta chain) was documented in a study of cytomegalovirus exposure and HLA in healthy donors. General observations from the study: Further analysis, carried out later, found HLA-associated TCR beta chains more clonally expanded than equally common other chains. In vitro data verified a few CMV-associated chains as specific for CMV antigens. Researchers reported in a later analysis that common viral pathogens appeared linked to several top clusters.

This PCR relied on a set of 60 Vbeta primers and 13 Jbeta primers. Produced via immunoSEQ multiplex PCR; TCRdb's table is partial and in-frame only. Here the sample spans around 120,000 clones, about four fifths being singletons. As for the donors, each was a healthy bone marrow donor. Regarding this clone: Its specificity is unknown.

Sequenced sample: PBMCs. This sequence was found in a female donor in good health and CMV-seropositive.

The CDR3 is CASSEGTGGFETQYF. CDR3 DNA sequence: TGCGCCAGCAGCGAGGGTACAGGGGGCTTCGAGACCCAGTACTTC. V is TRBV5-1 and J is TRBJ2-5; 9 bases are a match to TRBD1. V gave up 4 bases and J gave up 5 bases; unmatched junction bases: 9. The CDR3 contains 15 residues. Germline CDR1 and CDR2: SGHRS and YFSETQ.